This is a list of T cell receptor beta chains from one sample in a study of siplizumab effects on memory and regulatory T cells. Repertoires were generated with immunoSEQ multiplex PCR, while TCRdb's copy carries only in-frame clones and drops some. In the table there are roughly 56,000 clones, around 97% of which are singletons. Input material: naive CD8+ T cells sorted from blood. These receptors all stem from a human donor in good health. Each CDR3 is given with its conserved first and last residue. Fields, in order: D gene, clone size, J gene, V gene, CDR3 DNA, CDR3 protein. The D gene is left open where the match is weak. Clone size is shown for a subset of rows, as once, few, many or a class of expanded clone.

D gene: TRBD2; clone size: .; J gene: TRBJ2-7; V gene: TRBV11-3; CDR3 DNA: TGTGCCAGCAGCTTCCTAGCGGGACCCCCTAAGGACGAGCAGTACTTC; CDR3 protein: CASSFLAGPPKDEQYF
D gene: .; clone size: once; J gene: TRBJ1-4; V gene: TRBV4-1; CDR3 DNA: TGCGCCAGCAGCTTAAGGGAACAGGGTTTTACTAATGAAAAACTGTTTTTT; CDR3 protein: CASSLREQGFTNEKLFF
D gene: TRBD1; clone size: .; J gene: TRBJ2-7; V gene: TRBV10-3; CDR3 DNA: TGTGCCATCAAGCCGACAGGGAGCTCCTACGAGCAGTACTTC; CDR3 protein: CAIKPTGSSYEQYF
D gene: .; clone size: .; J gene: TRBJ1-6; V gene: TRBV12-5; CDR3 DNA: TGTGCTAGTGGTTTGGGAGGGGACTATAATTCACCCCTCCACTTT; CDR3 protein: CASGLGGDYNSPLHF
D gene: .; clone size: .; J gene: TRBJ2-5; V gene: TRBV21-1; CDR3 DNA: TGTGCCAGCAGCAAAGCAACAACTAGCGGGGAGACCCAGTACTTC; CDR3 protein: CASSKATTSGETQYF
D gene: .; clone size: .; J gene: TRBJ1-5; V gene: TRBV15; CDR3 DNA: TGTGCCACCAGCAGAGATATGAGTAGCAATCAGCCCCAGCATTTT; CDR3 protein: CATSRDMSSNQPQHF
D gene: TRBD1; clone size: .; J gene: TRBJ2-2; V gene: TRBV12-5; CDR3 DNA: TGTGCTAGTGGTTCCCTTAGACAGGGGGCTGCCGGGGAGCTGTTTTTT; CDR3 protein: CASGSLRQGAAGELFF
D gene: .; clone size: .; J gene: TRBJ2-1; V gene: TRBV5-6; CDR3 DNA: TGTGCCAGCAGCTTTCTGAACAATGAGCAGTTCTTC; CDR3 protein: CASSFLNNEQFF
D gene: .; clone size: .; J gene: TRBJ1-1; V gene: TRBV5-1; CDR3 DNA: TGCGCCAGCAGCTTGCTAGAGGGGATGAACACTGAAGCTTTCTTT; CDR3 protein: CASSLLEGMNTEAFF
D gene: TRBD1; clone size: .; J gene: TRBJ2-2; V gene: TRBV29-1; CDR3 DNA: TGCAGCGTCCTAGATTACGACAGGGTTGGCGGGGAGCTGTTTTTT; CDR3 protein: CSVLDYDRVGGELFF
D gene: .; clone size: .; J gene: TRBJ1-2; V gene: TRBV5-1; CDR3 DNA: TGCGCCAGCACGGGGGGGAATGGCTACACCTTC; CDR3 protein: CASTGGNGYTF
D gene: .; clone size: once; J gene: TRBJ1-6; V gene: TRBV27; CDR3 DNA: TGTGCCAGCAGTTTTCGCAATTCACCCCTCCACTTT; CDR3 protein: CASSFRNSPLHF
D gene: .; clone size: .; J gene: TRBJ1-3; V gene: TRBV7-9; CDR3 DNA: TGTGCCAGCAGTCAGGGAGCGATCTCTGGAAACACCATATATTTT; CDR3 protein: CASSQGAISGNTIYF
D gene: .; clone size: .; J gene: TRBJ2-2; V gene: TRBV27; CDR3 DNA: TGTGCCAGCAAGGTCAGCAACACCGGGGAGCTGTTTTTT; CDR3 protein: CASKVSNTGELFF
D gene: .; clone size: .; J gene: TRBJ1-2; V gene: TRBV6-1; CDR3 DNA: TGTGCCAGCAGCGCCGACAGCTATGGCTACACCTTC; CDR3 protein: CASSADSYGYTF
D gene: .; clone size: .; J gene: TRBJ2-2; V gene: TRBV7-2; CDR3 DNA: TGTGCCAGCAGTCTGACAACGAACACCGGGGAGCTGTTTTTT; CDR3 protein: CASSLTTNTGELFF
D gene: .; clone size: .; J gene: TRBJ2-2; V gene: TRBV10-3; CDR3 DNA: TGTGCCATCAGAAGGGTTACCGGGGAGCTGTTTTTT; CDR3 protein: CAIRRVTGELFF
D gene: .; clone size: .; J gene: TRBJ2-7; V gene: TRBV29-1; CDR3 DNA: TGCAGCGTGGTGACAGGAAGCTCCTACGAGCAGTACTTC; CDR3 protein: CSVVTGSSYEQYF
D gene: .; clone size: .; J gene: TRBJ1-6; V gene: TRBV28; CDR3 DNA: TGTGCCAGCAGTTTCGCGAATTCACCCCTCCACTTT; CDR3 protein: CASSFANSPLHF
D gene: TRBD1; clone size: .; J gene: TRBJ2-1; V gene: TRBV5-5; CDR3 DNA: TGTGCCAGCAGGGGGACAGGGGGCATCAATGAGCAGTTCTTC; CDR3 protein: CASRGTGGINEQFF
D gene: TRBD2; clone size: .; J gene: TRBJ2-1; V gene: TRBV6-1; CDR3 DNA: TGTGCCAGCAGTGGCCTACTAGCGGAGGACAATCATGAGCAGTTCTTC; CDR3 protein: CASSGLLAEDNHEQFF
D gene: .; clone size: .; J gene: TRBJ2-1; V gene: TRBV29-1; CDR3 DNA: TGCAGCGTTGATCGACGAGGACGGAATAACAATGAGCAGTTCTTC; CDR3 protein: CSVDRRGRNNNEQFF
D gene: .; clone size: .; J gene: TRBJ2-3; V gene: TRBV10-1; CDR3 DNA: TGCGCCAGCAGCGGACCCGAGCAAGATACGCAGTATTTT; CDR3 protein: CASSGPEQDTQYF